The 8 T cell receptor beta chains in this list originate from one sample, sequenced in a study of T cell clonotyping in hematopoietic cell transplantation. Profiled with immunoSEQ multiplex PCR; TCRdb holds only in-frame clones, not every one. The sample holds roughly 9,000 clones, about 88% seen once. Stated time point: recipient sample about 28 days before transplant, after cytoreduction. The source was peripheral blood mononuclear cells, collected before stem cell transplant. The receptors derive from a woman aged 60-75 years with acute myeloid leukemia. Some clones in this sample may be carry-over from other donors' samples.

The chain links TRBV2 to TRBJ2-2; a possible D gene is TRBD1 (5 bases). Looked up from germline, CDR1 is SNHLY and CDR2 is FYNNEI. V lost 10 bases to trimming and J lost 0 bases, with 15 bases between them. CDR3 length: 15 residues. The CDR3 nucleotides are TGTGCCACCGCGTTACAGGATTCGAACACCGGGGAGCTGTTTTTT. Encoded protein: CATALQDSNTGELFF. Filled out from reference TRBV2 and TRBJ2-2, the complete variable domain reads EPEVTQTPSHQVTQMGQEVILRCVPISNHLYFYWYRQILGQKVEFLVSFYNNEISEKSEIFDDQFSVERPDGSNFTLKIRSTKLEDSAMYFCATALQDSNTGELFFGEGSRLTVL.

The CDR3 loop reads CASRGENYNEQFF. CDR3 sequence (DNA): TGTGCCAGCAGAGGAGAAAATTACAATGAGCAGTTCTTC. The chain has TRBV5-4 and TRBJ2-1; no definite D call. Germline CDR1 and CDR2: SGHNT and YYREEE (reference sequence). Trimming removed 5 bases from V and 4 bases from J, with 10 bases in between. CDR3 length: 13 amino acids.

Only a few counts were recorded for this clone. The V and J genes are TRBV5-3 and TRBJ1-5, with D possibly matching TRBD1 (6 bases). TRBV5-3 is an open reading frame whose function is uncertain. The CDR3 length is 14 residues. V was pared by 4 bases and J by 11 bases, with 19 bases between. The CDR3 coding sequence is TGTGCCAGAAGCACACGACAGGCTTTGGGGGCCCAGCATTTT. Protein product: CARSTRQALGAQHF.

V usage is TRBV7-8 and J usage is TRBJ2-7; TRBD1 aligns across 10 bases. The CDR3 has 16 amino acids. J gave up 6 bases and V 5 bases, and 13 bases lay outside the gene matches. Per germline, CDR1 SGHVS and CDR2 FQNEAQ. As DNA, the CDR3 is TGTGCCAGCAGCCGTGCCCGGGACAGGGGCTTCCGCGAGCAGTACTTC. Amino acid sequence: CASSRARDRGFREQYF.

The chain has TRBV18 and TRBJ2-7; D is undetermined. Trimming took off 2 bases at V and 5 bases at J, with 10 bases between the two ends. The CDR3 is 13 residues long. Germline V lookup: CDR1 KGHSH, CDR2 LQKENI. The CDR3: CASSPSTWDEQYV. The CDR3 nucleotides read TGTGCCAGCTCACCAAGTACCTGGGACGAGCAGTACGTC.

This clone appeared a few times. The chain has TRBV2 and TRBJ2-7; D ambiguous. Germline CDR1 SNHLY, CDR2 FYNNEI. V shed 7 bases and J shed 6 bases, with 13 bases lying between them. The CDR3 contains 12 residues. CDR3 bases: TGTGCCAGCAACCGAGAGTTGGGCGAGCAGTACTTC. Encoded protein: CASNRELGEQYF.

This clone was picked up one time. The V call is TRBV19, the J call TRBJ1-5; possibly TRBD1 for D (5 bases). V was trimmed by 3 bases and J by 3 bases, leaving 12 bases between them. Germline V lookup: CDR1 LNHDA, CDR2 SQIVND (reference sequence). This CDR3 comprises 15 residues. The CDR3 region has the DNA TGTGCCAGTAGTATCCGGGGGGAGATCAATCAGCCCCAGCATTTT. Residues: CASSIRGEINQPQHF.

Written as DNA, the CDR3 is TGTGCCAGCAGTTCCTACGGGGGTATCGGCACCGGGGAGCTGTTTTTT. As protein: CASSSYGGIGTGELFF. The V and J genes are TRBV27 and TRBJ2-2; weak D call: TRBD2 (6 bases). CDR3 size: 16 residues. V gave up 4 bases and J gave up 4 bases, with 16 bases separating them. CDR1 and CDR2 (germline): MNHEY, SMNVEV (reference sequence).